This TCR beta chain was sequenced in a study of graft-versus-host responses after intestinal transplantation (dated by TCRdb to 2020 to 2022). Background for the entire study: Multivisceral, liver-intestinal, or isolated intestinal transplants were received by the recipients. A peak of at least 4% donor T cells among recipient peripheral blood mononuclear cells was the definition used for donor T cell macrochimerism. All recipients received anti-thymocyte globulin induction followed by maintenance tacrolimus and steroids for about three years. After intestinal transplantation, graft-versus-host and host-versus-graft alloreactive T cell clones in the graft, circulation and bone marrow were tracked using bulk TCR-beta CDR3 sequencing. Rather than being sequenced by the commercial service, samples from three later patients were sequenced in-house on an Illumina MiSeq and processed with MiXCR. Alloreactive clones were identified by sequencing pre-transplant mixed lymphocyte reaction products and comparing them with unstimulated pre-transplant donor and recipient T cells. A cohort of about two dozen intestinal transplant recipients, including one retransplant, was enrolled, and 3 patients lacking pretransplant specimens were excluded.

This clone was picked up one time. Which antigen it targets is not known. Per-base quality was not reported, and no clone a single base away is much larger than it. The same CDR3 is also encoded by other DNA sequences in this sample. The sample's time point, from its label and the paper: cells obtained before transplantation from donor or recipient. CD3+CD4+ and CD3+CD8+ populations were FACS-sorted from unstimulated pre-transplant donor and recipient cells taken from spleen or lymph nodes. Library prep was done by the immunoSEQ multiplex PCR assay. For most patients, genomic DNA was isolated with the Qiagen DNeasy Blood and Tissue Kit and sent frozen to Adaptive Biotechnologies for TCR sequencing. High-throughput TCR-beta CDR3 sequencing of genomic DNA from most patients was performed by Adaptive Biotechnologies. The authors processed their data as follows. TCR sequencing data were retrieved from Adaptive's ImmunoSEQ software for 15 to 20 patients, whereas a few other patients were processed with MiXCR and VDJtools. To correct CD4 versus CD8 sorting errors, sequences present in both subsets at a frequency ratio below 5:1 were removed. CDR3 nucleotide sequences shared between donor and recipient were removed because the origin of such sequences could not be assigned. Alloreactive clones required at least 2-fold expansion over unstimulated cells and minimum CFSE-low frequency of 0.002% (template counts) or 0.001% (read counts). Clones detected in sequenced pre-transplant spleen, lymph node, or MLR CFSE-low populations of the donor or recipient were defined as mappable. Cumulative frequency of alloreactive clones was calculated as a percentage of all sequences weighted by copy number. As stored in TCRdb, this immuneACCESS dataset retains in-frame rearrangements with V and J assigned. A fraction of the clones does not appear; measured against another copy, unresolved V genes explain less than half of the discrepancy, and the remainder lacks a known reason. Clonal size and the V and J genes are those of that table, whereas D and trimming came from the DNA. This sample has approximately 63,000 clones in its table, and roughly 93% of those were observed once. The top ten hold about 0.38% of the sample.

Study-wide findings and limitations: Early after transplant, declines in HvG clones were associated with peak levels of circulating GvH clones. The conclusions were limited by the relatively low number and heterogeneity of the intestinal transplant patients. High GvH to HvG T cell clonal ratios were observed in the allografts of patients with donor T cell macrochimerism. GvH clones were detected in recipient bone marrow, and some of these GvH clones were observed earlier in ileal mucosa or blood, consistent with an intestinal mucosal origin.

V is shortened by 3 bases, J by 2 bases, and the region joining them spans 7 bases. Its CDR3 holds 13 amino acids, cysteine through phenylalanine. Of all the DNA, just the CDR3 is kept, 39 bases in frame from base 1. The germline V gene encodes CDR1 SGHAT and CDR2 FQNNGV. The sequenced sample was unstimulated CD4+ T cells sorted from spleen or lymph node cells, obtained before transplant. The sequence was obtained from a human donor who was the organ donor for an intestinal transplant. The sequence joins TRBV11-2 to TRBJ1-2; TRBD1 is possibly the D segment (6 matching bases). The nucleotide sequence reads TGTGCCAGCAGCTTTACAGGGAACTATGGCTACACCTTC. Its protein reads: CASSFTGNYGYTF.